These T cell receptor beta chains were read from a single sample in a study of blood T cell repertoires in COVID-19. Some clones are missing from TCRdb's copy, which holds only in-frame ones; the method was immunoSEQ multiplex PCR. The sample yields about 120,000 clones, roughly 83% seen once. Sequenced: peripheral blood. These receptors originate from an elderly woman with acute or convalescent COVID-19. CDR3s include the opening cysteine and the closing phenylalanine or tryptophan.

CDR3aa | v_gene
CASSPKAGGSSYNEQFF | TRBV19
CASRLDIYNEQFF | TRBV28
CASSLASPTYNEQFF | TRBV5-1
CASSYRGQQDEQFF | TRBV6-7
CASSQGMEGNYGYTF | TRBV4-3
CASSKRTGSGDYGYTF | TRBV21-1
CASRAKEVDYGYTF | TRBV3-1/TRBV3-2
CASSSPGLWNTEAFF | TRBV28
CATSRGRQTDEKLFF | TRBV15
CASSGNRGNEKLFF | TRBV9
CASRDREKLFF | TRBV25-1
CAWSLTGGTYEQYF | TRBV30
CASKGTDLNYGYTF | TRBV2
CASSTGTYGYTF | TRBV2
CASSLGGGVRNEQYF | TRBV11-2
CASSQLWRGRRDYTF | TRBV4-1
CASSLAAAYNEQFF | TRBV27
CASSLRRVSSYNEQFF | TRBV7-8
CASSPFSGTDFTDTQYF | TRBV11-2
CASSPDRGGYTF | TRBV3-1/TRBV3-2
CASSERDQGPGGYTF | TRBV10-2
CASSEWQNTEAFF | TRBV10-2
CASSVGLDTQYF | TRBV9
CASSQLAGGPPSGANVLTF | TRBV3-1/TRBV3-2
CSASMPPMNTEAFF | TRBV20-1
CASSLAGTGVRNEAFF | TRBV5-1
CASSSGTANSPLHF | TRBV6-5
CASSFWQGAWEQYF | TRBV7-9
CASSLEHFYEQYF | TRBV7-2
CASSFEGGTEAFF | TRBV5-1
CASSLSGGIAMNTEAFF | TRBV5-1
CATSPGTDTQYF | TRBV24-1
CASSPNRGQPQHF | TRBV4-3
CSVVAGIGTGELFF | TRBV29-1
CASSPRSSGNTIYF | TRBV3-1/TRBV3-2
CASSDTGQGNSPLHF | TRBV25-1
CASSFGAATPDTQYF | TRBV5-4